A single sample is the source of the 8 T cell receptor beta chains below, sequenced in a study of human T cells and chemical hapten exposure. Time point meaning: pre-sensitization, week 0. Treatment defined: therapeutic diphenylcyclopropenone sensitization with weekly scalp DPC. Unfractionated whole blood yielded the extracted total RNA. TCRdb redid the calling of the RACE reads with MiXCR, one entry per CDR3 protein. The sample lists tens of thousands of distinct CDR3 sequences, 12% occurring once. Material: whole blood, obtained in connection with sensitization to the hapten diphenylcyclopropenone (DPC). Receptors originate from a woman between 40 and 50 years old with alopecia areata. Some clones in this sample may be carry-over from other donors' samples.

This clonotype occurred many times. V usage is TRBV18 and J usage is TRBJ2-7; 10 bases align to TRBD2. This CDR3 spans 15 amino acids. Germline V gene sequence: CDR1 KGHSH, CDR2 LQKENI. Germline trimming cut 3 bases from V and 0 bases from J; bases unmatched to any gene: 2. The CDR3 sequence is CASSPQRGGSYEQYF. The CDR3, as DNA: TGTGCCAGCTCACCCCAGCGGGGGGGCTCCTACGAGCAGTACTTC.

The CDR3 loop is CASARLAGGDQQYF. The CDR3 DNA sequence: TGCGCCAGCGCAAGACTAGCGGGGGGGGACCAGCAGTATTTT. The chain is built from TRBV4-3 and TRBJ2-3, with TRBD2 matching over 14 bases. This CDR3 is built from 14 residues. J lost 11 bases, V lost 8 bases, and 9 bases had no gene match. Germline loops: CDR1 LGHNA, CDR2 YSLEER.

This clonotype was detected ten times or more. This chain uses TRBV11-3 with TRBJ1-2, with D possibly TRBD1 on 5 matching bases. The V end was cut by 5 bases, the J end by 0 bases, with 10 bases between. CDR3 length: 14 residues. Germline loops: CDR1 SGHNT, CDR2 YENEEA. Here the CDR3 DNA reads TGTGCCAGCAGCCCAGGGTTTTCTAACTATGGCTACACCTTC. Its translation is CASSPGFSNYGYTF.

This clonotype was recorded a few times. The chain recombines TRBV7-2 with TRBJ1-6, with D uncertain. The CDR3 runs 12 residues. V was clipped by 7 bases and J by 6 bases, with 7 bases between them. CDR1 is SGHTA and CDR2 is FQGNSA in the germline V gene. The CDR3 loop reads CASTNINSPLHF. The CDR3 nucleotides are TGTGCCAGCACAAATATTAATTCACCCCTCCACTTT.

The rearrangement uses TRBV9 and TRBJ2-7; D is perhaps TRBD1 or TRBD2 (7 bases each). Trimming took off 3 bases at V and 0 bases at J, with 13 bases between the two ends. CDR3 size: 15 residues. Per the germline V gene, CDR1 is SGDLS and CDR2 is YYNGEE. CDR3 bases: TGTGCCAGCAGCGCCCAGGGGGGGAGCTCCTACGAGCAGTACTTC. This gives the protein CASSAQGGSSYEQYF.

This clonotype was detected ten times or more. V usage is TRBV6-5 and J usage is TRBJ2-7; D is undetermined. V lost 4 bases, J lost 6 bases, and 10 bases lay in between. The CDR3 length is 12 residues. The germline CDR1 and CDR2 sequences are MNHEY and SVGAGI. In DNA form, the CDR3 reads TGTGCCAGCAGTTTTGGGTGGGGCGAGCAGTACTTC. Its translation: CASSFGWGEQYF.

This clonotype was picked up many times. V usage is TRBV29-1 and J usage is TRBJ1-6, with 11 positions matching TRBD1. The CDR3 is 15 amino acids. Germline CDR1 is SQVTM and CDR2 is ANQGSEA. After removal of 5 bases from V and 6 bases from J, the junction contained 6 bases not matched to a gene. The CDR3 DNA is TGCAGCGTTCCCGAGGGACAGGGGGTTAATTCACCCCTCCACTTT. Protein: CSVPEGQGVNSPLHF.

The chain recombines TRBV9 with TRBJ2-1, with D unresolved. CDR3 length: 13 residues. Deletions cut 1 base from V and 5 bases from J, with 7 bases between. CDR1 is SGDLS, CDR2 YYNGEE, per germline. DNA of the CDR3: TGTGCCAGCAGCGTAAGGGAAAACAATGAGCAGTTCTTC. This codes for CASSVRENNEQFF.